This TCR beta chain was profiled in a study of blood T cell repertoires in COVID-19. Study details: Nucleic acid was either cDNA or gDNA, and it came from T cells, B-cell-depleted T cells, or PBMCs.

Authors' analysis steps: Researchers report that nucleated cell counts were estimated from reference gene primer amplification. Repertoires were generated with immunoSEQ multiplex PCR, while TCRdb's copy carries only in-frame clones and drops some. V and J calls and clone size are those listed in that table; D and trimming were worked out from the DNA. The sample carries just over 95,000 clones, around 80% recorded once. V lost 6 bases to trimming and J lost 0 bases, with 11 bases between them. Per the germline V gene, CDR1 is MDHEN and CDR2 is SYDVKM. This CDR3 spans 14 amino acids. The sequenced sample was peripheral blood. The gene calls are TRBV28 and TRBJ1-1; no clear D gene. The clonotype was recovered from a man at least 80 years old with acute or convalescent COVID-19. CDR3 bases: TGTGCCAGCAGCCTAGACCCCATGAACACTGAAGCTTTCTTT. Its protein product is CASSLDPMNTEAFF.